Shown below are 9 T cell receptor beta chains from a single sample sequenced in a study of cytomegalovirus exposure and HLA in healthy donors. The study ran its PCR with 60 Vbeta and 13 Jbeta primers. Using immunoSEQ multiplex PCR, the repertoire was profiled, and TCRdb retains in-frame clones only, with some absent. The sample holds hundreds of thousands of clones, around 80% seen once. The sample was PBMCs. The origin of the receptors is a male donor in good health and CMV-seronegative.

The chain recombines TRBV7-3 with TRBJ2-3; 14 bases map to TRBD2. The CDR3 is 18 residues long. Per germline, CDR1 SGHTA and CDR2 FQGTGA. With V trimmed by 5 bases and J by 3 bases, 10 bases remained unmatched. CDR3 coding DNA: TGTGCCAGCAGCCTAGGGGCCGGGACTAGCGGGAGAACAGATACGCAGTATTTT. This encodes CASSLGAGTSGRTDTQYF.

This clone has just a few counts. This sequence joins TRBV7-6 and TRBJ1-1; TRBD1 is a possible D gene (5 bases). The CDR3 consists of 17 residues. Germline V lookup: CDR1 SGHVS, CDR2 FNYEAQ. The V and J ends lost 4 bases and 0 bases respectively, with 18 bases between them. CDR3 in amino acids: CASSWVDGAKMNTEAFF. CDR3 DNA sequence: TGTGCCAGCAGCTGGGTTGATGGGGCTAAGATGAACACTGAAGCTTTCTTT.

The chain couples TRBV5-1 to TRBJ2-2; 10 bases are a match to TRBD1. CDR3 length: 18 residues. Trimming removed 2 bases from V and 0 bases from J; junction bases left unmatched: 7. The germline V gene encodes CDR1 SGHRS and CDR2 YFSETQ. CDR3 in DNA: TGCGCCAGCAGCTTCTACAAAGGGACAGGGGCGAACACCGGGGAGCTGTTTTTT. Residues: CASSFYKGTGANTGELFF.

The gene calls are TRBV25-1 and TRBJ1-6, with D unclear. V was clipped by 3 bases and J by 4 bases, with 4 bases between them. The CDR3 runs 13 residues. CDR1 is MGHDK, CDR2 SYGVNS, per germline. CDR3 protein: CASSDSYNSPLHF. The CDR3, as DNA: TGTGCCAGCAGTGATTCATATAATTCACCCCTCCACTTT.

The V and J genes are TRBV19 and TRBJ2-6, with D unclear. The CDR3 has 17 residues. V dropped 4 bases and J dropped 2 bases, with 15 bases sitting between them. In germline, CDR1 is LNHDA, CDR2 SQIVND (reference sequence). The chain's CDR3 is CASSKEQPLTGANVLTF. CDR3 bases: TGTGCCAGTAGTAAGGAACAGCCCTTAACTGGGGCCAACGTCCTGACTTTC.

The V call is TRBV11-1, the J call TRBJ1-2; possible D gene TRBD1, 6 bases. Germline-derived CDR1 and CDR2 are SGHAT and FQDESV (reference sequence). Trimming left V 5 bases short and J 13 bases short, with 23 bases between. The CDR3 extends over 14 amino acids. The CDR3 is CASSPGTSSVYSTF. The CDR3 DNA sequence: TGTGCCAGCAGCCCCGGGACATCGTCCGTATATAGCACCTTC.

The rearrangement links TRBV28 to TRBJ2-5; 7 bases agree with TRBD1. V was clipped by 6 bases and J by 1 base; unmatched bases: 5. CDR1 and CDR2 from the germline V gene are MDHEN and SYDVKM. The CDR3 covers 14 residues. The CDR3 region is CASRLTGTQETQYF. Written as DNA, the CDR3 is TGTGCCAGCAGACTGACAGGGACCCAAGAGACCCAGTACTTC. Full variable domain (remainder filled in from reference TRBV28 and TRBJ2-5): DVKVTQSSRYLVKRTGEKVFLECVQDMDHENMFWYRQDPGLGLRLIYFSYDVKMKEKGDIPEGYSVSREKKERFSLILESASTNQTSMYLCASRLTGTQETQYFGPGTRLLVL.

The rearrangement links TRBV6-6 to TRBJ2-5; D possibly corresponds to TRBD2 (5 bases). Germline CDR1 reads MNHNY; CDR2 reads SVGAGI (reference sequence). The CDR3 is 13 amino acids. The V end was cut by 7 bases, the J end by 7 bases, with 16 bases between. The CDR3 DNA is TGTGCCAGCACCAGACGAGGGTCCGGGACCCAGTACTTC. Its translation is CASTRRGSGTQYF.

This chain joins TRBV11-2 and TRBJ1-1; D call uncertain. The germline V and J ends were trimmed by 2 bases and 0 bases, with 10 bases remaining between them. This CDR3 has 15 residues. The germline gives CDR1 SGHAT, CDR2 FQNNGV. DNA for the CDR3: TGTGCCAGCAGCTTAAGCGGAACCCTGAACACTGAAGCTTTCTTT. Protein sequence: CASSLSGTLNTEAFF.